The present TCR beta chain was sequenced within a study of regulatory T cells in long-lasting Graves disease. Time point given: persistent/refractory GD, antithyroid drugs over 5 years with positive TRAb. The TCR library was made from RNA extracted from PBMCs. It was American Thyroid Association guidelines that determined Graves' disease diagnosis. With respect to this clonotype: Its antigen is undetermined.

The CDR3 is made up of 13 amino acids. CDR1 GTSNPN and CDR2 SVGIG come from the germline V gene (reference sequence). Trimming pared 5 bases from V and 5 bases from J, leaving 15 bases between. Study-wide findings and caveats: Persistent patients shared more public clonotypes (roughly 2,500) than new patients (approximately 1,000).

For TCR beta, libraries came from iRepertoire HTBI primers and Arm-PCR of CDR3 regions. TCRdb re-called the multiplex PCR reads with MiXCR, one entry per CDR3 protein. The repertoire holds 350,000 to 500,000 distinct CDR3 sequences, with around 20% as singletons. The TCR originated in a female donor with Graves disease. This chain uses TRBV30 with TRBJ1-1; maybe TRBD1 (5 bases). The material was peripheral blood mononuclear cells (PBMCs), obtained when the disease was refractory, from a patient treated with antithyroid drugs. CDR3 coding DNA: TGTGCCTGGGCCCCGGGGCGGGGGACTGAAGCTTTCTTT. This codes for CAWAPGRGTEAFF.